The 8 T cell receptor beta chains listed next were all sequenced from one sample in a study of OX40 agonist ivuxolimab in advanced cancers. TCRdb's table, derived via immunoSEQ multiplex PCR, lists solely in-frame clones and lacks some. The sample has fewer than 45,000 clones, approximately 87% seen once. The sample consisted of CD4+ or CD8+ T cells sorted from blood, taken in a trial of the OX40 agonist ivuxolimab. These TCRs come from an adult with an advanced solid tumor such as melanoma, head and neck, liver or kidney cancer.

V usage is TRBV7-2 and J usage is TRBJ2-7; D is possibly TRBD1 or TRBD2 (5 bases each). V lost 5 bases and J lost 1, with 12 bases in between. CDR3 length: 14 amino acids. Germline loops: CDR1 SGHTA, CDR2 FQGNSA. CDR3 sequence (DNA): TGTGCCAGCAGCCCCGGGGCCCAGTCCTACGAGCAGTACTTC. Translating it yields CASSPGAQSYEQYF.

The CDR3 DNA sequence: TGTGCCAGCAGCTCTCAGACAGGTATAACTTCTGGAAACACCATATATTTT. Translating it yields CASSSQTGITSGNTIYF. This chain connects TRBV11-3 to TRBJ1-3, with D possibly matching TRBD1 (6 bases). The V end was cut by 4 bases, the J end by 1 base, with 17 bases between. This CDR3 is 17 amino acids long. From germline, CDR1 is SGHNT and CDR2 YENEEA. Based on the CDR3 plus reference TRBV11-3 and TRBJ1-3, the full variable domain is EAGVVQSPRYKIIEKKQPVAFWCNPISGHNTLYWYLQNLGQGPELLIRYENEEAVDDSQLPKDRFSAERLKGVDSTLKIQPAELGDSAVYLCASSSQTGITSGNTIYFGEGSWLTVV.

The chain is built from TRBV5-6 and TRBJ1-6, with D maybe TRBD1 (6 bases). The V gene lost 0 bases and the J gene lost 10 bases, with 11 bases spanning the gap. The germline CDR1 and CDR2 sequences are SGHDT and YYEEEE. This CDR3 is 14 amino acids long. The CDR3 here is CASSLGGGSSPLHF. DNA of the CDR3: TGTGCCAGCAGCTTGGGAGGGGGATCATCACCCCTCCACTTT.

The CDR3 nucleotides read TGTGCCAGCAGCTTAGCATGGACGGGAATGGTCGAGCAGTACTTC. Protein: CASSLAWTGMVEQYF. J is TRBJ2-7 and V is TRBV7-2; D may be TRBD2 (5 bases). Between the trimmed V and J ends, which lost 0 bases and 6 bases, there was a span of 15 bases. Per the germline V gene, CDR1 is SGHTA and CDR2 is FQGNSA. The CDR3 runs 15 residues.

This clone was recorded once. The chain links TRBV7-8 to TRBJ1-4, with D possibly being TRBD1 (6 bases). The CDR3 is made up of 15 amino acids. The V gene lost 2 bases and the J gene lost 8 bases, with 15 bases spanning the gap. Germline V CDR1 and CDR2: SGHVS, FQNEAQ. This CDR3 is CASSLTAGAKEKLFF. The CDR3 nucleotides read TGTGCCAGCAGCTTAACGGCAGGGGCCAAGGAAAAACTGTTTTTT. The variable domain in full, completed from reference TRBV7-8 and TRBJ1-4, reads GAGVSQSPRYKVAKRGQDVALRCDPISGHVSLFWYQQALGQGPEFLTYFQNEAQLDKSGLPSDRFFAERPEGSVSTLKIQRTQQEDSAVYLCASSLTAGAKEKLFFGSGTQLSVL.

CDR3 bases: TGTGCCAGCCGACTTGACGGGGCAACCCCTCAGCCCCAGCATTTT. Amino acid sequence: CASRLDGATPQPQHF. V gene TRBV28 combines with J gene TRBJ1-5; TRBD1 is a possible D gene (5 bases). Germline V gene lookup returns CDR1 MDHEN and CDR2 SYDVKM. V was cut by 8 bases and J by 6 bases, with 20 bases left in between. The CDR3 runs 15 residues.

V usage is TRBV7-3 and J usage is TRBJ1-1; maybe TRBD1 (5 bases). Between the trimmed V and J ends, which lost 4 bases and 0 bases, there was a span of 12 bases. The germline CDR1 and CDR2 sequences are SGHTA and FQGTGA. The CDR3 is 15 residues long. CDR3 nucleotide sequence: TGTGCCAGCAGCTCACATCCGGACATGAACACTGAAGCTTTCTTT. Protein product: CASSSHPDMNTEAFF.

This chain links TRBV2 with TRBJ1-2, with unresolved D. This CDR3 is 13 amino acids long. Deletions cut 4 bases from V and 9 bases from J, with 15 bases between. Germline CDR1 reads SNHLY; CDR2 reads FYNNEI. CDR3 DNA sequence: TGTGCCAGCAGTGTCGGTCAGGAGATGAGCTACACCTTC. The encoded protein is CASSVGQEMSYTF.